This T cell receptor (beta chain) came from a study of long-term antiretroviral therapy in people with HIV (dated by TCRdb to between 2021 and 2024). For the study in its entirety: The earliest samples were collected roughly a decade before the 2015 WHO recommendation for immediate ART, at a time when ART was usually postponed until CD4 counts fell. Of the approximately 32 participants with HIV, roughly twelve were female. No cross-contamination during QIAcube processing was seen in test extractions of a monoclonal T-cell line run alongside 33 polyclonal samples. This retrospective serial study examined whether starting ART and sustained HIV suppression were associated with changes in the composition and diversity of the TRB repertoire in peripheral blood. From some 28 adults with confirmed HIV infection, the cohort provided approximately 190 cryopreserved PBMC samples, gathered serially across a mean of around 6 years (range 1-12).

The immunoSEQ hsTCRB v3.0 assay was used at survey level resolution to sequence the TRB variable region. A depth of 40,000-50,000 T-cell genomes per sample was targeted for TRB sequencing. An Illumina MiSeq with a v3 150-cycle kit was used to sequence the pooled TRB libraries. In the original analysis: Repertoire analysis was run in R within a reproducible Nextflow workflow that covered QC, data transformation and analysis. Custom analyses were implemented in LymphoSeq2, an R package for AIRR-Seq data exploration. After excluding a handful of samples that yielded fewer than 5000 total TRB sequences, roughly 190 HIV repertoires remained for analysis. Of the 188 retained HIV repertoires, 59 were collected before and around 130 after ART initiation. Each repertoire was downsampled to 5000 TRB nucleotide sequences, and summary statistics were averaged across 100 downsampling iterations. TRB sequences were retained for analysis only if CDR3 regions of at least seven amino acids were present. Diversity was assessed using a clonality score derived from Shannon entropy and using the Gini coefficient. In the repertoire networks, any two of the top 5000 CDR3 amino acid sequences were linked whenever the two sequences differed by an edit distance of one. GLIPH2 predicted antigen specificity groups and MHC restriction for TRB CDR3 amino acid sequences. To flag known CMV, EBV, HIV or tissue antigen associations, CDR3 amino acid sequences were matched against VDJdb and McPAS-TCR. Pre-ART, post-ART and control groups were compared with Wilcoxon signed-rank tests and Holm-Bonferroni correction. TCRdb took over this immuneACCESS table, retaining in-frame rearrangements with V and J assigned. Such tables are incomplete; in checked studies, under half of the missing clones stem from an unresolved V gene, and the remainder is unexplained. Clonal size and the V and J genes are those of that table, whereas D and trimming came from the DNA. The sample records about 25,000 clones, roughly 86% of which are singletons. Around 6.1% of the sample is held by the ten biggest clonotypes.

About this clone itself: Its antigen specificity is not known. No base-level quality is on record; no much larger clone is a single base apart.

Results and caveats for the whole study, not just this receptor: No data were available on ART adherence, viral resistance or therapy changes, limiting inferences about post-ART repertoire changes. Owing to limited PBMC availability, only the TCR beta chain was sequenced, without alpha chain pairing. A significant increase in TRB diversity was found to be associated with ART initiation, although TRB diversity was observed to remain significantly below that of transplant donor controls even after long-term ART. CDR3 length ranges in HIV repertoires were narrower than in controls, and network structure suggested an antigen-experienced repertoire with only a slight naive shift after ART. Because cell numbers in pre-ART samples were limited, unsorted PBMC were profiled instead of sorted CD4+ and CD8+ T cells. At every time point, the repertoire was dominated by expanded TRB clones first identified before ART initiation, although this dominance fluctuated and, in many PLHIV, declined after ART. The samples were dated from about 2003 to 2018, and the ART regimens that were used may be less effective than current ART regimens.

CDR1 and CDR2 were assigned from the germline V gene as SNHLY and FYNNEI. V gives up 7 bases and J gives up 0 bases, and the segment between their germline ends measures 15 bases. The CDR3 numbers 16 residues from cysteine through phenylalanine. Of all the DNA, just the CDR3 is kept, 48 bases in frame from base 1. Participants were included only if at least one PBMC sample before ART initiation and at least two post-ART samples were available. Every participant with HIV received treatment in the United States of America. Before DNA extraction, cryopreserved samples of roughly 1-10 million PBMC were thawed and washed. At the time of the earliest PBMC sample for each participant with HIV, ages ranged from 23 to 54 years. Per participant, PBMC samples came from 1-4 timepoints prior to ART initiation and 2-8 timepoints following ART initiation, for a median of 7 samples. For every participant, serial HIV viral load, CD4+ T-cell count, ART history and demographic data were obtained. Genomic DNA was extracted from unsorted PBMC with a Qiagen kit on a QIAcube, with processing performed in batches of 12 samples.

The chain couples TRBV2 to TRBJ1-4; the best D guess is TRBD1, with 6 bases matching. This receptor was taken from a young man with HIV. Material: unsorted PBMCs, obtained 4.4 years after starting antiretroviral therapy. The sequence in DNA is TGTGCCAGCAAACGCTGGGGGGCTGCAACTAATGAAAAACTGTTTTTT. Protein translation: CASKRWGAATNEKLFF. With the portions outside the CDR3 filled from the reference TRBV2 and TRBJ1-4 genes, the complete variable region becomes EPEVTQTPSHQVTQMGQEVILRCVPISNHLYFYWYRQILGQKVEFLVSFYNNEISEKSEIFDDQFSVERPDGSNFTLKIRSTKLEDSAMYFCASKRWGAATNEKLFFGSGTQLSVL.